The clone carrying this T cell receptor beta chain appeared a single time. Its antigen is unknown. The data were produced by immunoSEQ multiplex PCR, yet TCRdb's version contains in-frame clones alone and is incomplete. The table includes fewer than 200,000 clones, roughly nine tenths detected once. The sample originates from a study of T cell responses to AZD1222 COVID-19 vaccine. Study as a whole: Second-dose intervals of approximately 4 or approximately 12 weeks were pooled. Study observations and caveats: The study found Spike-specific TCR breadth and depth rose after two AZD1222 doses. Unmutated variant regions are reportedly targeted by nearly half of spike-specific TCRs. Donors skewed white British and female; clonal diversity was possibly underestimated.

The germline V and J ends were trimmed by 7 bases and 5 bases, with 17 bases remaining between them. This CDR3 spans 14 amino acids. Germline V gene lookup returns CDR1 MDHEN and CDR2 SYDVKM. Sequences were derived from peripheral blood, sampled on day 0 of AZD1222 vaccination. V is TRBV28 and J is TRBJ2-5; D is possibly TRBD2 (6 bases). The sequence came from an adult in good health. In DNA form, the CDR3 reads TGTGCCAGCAATCCTTTCGGGGGATGGGAGACCCAGTACTTC. Its protein is CASNPFGGWETQYF.